What follows are 7 T cell receptor beta chains derived from one specimen sequenced in a study of cytomegalovirus exposure and HLA in healthy donors. PCR primers comprised 60 Vbeta and 13 Jbeta primers. The table came from immunoSEQ multiplex PCR; TCRdb's copy has only in-frame clones and leaves some out. The sample records roughly 100,000 clones, 55% to 70% being singletons. The material sequenced was PBMCs. The receptors were gathered from a woman in her 50s in good health and CMV-seropositive.

V usage is TRBV27 and J usage is TRBJ1-1; no clear D gene. From germline, CDR1 is MNHEY and CDR2 SMNVEV (reference sequence). The CDR3 extends over 13 amino acids. Trimming removed 4 bases at V and 11 bases at J, with 17 bases between. The CDR3 here is CASSSATGYEAFF. CDR3 DNA: TGTGCCAGCAGTTCCGCGACGGGGTACGAGGCTTTCTTT.

The V call is TRBV6-5, the J call TRBJ1-1; D is ambiguous. Germline V CDR1 and CDR2: MNHEY, SVGAGI. V gave up 5 bases and J gave up 0 bases, with 13 bases separating them. This CDR3 comprises 15 residues. The CDR3: CASSKSKAVNTEAFF. DNA for the CDR3: TGTGCCAGCAGTAAAAGCAAGGCGGTGAACACTGAAGCTTTCTTT.

This chain uses TRBV5-5 with TRBJ1-4; 9 positions agree with TRBD1. J was trimmed by 5 bases and V by 3 bases; bases with no gene match: 5. Looked up from germline, CDR1 is SGHKS and CDR2 is YYEKEE (reference sequence). This CDR3 comprises 15 residues. CDR3 DNA sequence: TGTGCCAGCAGCTGGGGACAGGGACGAAATGAAAAACTGTTTTTT. It is translated as CASSWGQGRNEKLFF.

The chain couples TRBV14 to TRBJ2-1, with TRBD1 matching 7 bases. The J segment lost 6 bases and the V segment lost 0 bases, leaving 17 bases of the junction unmatched. Per the germline V gene, CDR1 is SGHDN and CDR2 is FVKESK. The CDR3 is 19 residues long. The CDR3 DNA follows: TGTGCCAGCAGCCAAGATTTGGTTAGGGGGCAGGGTGCATCCAATGAGCAGTTCTTC. Protein product: CASSQDLVRGQGASNEQFF.

The chain is built from TRBV5-1 and TRBJ2-2; no clear D gene. This CDR3 contains 13 residues. V lost 0 bases to trimming and J lost 7 bases, with 7 bases between them. Germline CDR1 SGHRS, CDR2 YFSETQ. This chain's CDR3 is CASSLGSGGELFF. In nucleotides, the CDR3 is TGCGCCAGCAGCTTGGGTTCGGGCGGGGAGCTGTTTTTT.

This clone was picked up a small number of times. This chain uses TRBV27 with TRBJ2-1, with TRBD2 matching 10 bases. The germline V gene has CDR1 MNHEY and CDR2 SMNVEV (reference sequence). CDR3 length equals 15 residues. V gave up 2 bases and J gave up 7 bases; unmatched junction bases: 5. Here the CDR3 reads CASSLLAGDPNEQFF. The CDR3 coding sequence is TGTGCCAGCAGTTTACTAGCGGGGGACCCTAATGAGCAGTTCTTC.

This clone was picked up one time. The chain joins TRBV10-3 to TRBJ2-5; D unresolved. This CDR3 is built from 12 residues. CDR1 and CDR2 (germline): ENHRY, SYGVKD. V was trimmed by 6 bases and J by 4 bases, leaving 9 bases between them. CDR3 in amino acids: CAISPLGETQYF. The CDR3 coding sequence is TGTGCCATCAGCCCCCTAGGAGAGACCCAGTACTTC.